This record concerns one T cell receptor (beta chain) sequence. These data originate in a study of human T cells and chemical hapten exposure. Study details: Patients, a majority of them female, were diagnosed with alopecia areata, totalis or universalis.

Time point described: patch test 3, about 24 weeks after DPC sensitization. Regarding treatment: therapeutic diphenylcyclopropenone sensitization with weekly scalp DPC. TCRdb re-analysed the RACE reads in MiXCR, keeping a single row per CDR3 protein. The sample yields 99,000 or so distinct CDR3 sequences, nearly 35% seen once. The germline CDR1 and CDR2 sequences are MDHEN and SYDVKM. This CDR3 is built from 14 residues. The ends were cut back, 8 bases at V and 5 bases at J, with 15 bases in the middle. This chain links TRBV28 with TRBJ2-2; D is ambiguous. The receptor's source is a man in his forties with alopecia areata. Some clones in this sample may be carry-over from other donors' samples. Sequences were derived from whole blood, sampled in connection with sensitization to the hapten diphenylcyclopropenone (DPC). The CDR3 is CASRRAATTGELFF. The CDR3 DNA follows: TGTGCCAGCCGCAGAGCCGCGACGACCGGGGAGCTGTTTTTT.